This T cell receptor beta chain was sequenced during a study of T-cell memory formation after mild COVID-19. On the study more broadly: TCR clusters showed largely donor specificity. Study-level points and caveats: Researchers report contracting CD4+ clones mostly in CM and EM, with CD8+ clones in EMRA. Memory sampled before infection contained some responding clones, suggesting cross-reactive memory joined. Contracting clones from day 15 to 85 had balanced CD4/CD8; later expanders favoured CD4+.

This clonotype has more than one count but fewer than ten. The antigen remains undetermined. Looked up from germline, CDR1 is SGHTA and CDR2 is FQGNSA. Trimming removed 3 bases from V and 6 bases from J; junction bases left unmatched: 6. The CDR3 extends over 15 amino acids. MiXCR, run by TCRdb on the 5' RACE reads, gives a single entry per CDR3 protein. The sample lists 400,000 to 500,000 distinct CDR3 sequences, under 20% occurring once. Sequencing was carried out using PBMCs or a T cell subset sorted from them (not recorded which). The receptor was derived from a man in his late teens or twenties who had mild COVID-19 (a few samples of this study predate the infection). Cell type and time point are not known. The chain recombines TRBV7-2 with TRBJ1-4, with TRBD1 matching over 8 bases. CDR3 sequence (DNA): TGTGCCAGCAGCTTGGCCACAGGGGGTGATGAAAAACTGTTTTTT. This translates into CASSLATGGDEKLFF.